This T cell receptor beta chain was sequenced in a study of blood T cells in healthy people across ages. Primed by a sample-barcoded 5' primer and a J-beta primer mix, a second PCR proceeded for about 7 to 11 cycles. TCRdb redid the calling of the 5' RACE reads with MiXCR, one entry per CDR3 protein. In the table there are roughly 410,000 distinct CDR3 sequences, approximately 52% of which are singletons. The sequenced sample was blood. The clonotype originates from a man between 60 and 70 years old in good health.

For the CDR3, the DNA is TGTGCCAGCAGACCGGGACTAGCGGGAGCGGCGTGGTACGAGCAGTACTTC. The encoded protein is CASRPGLAGAAWYEQYF. The J gene is TRBJ2-7, the V gene TRBV6-2 or TRBV6-3, with 14 nucleotides matching TRBD2. The CDR3 is made up of 17 amino acids. V was pared by 6 bases and J by 4 bases, with 11 bases of the junction left unmatched. Germline CDR1 reads MNHEY; CDR2 reads SVGEGT.